The rows below give T cell receptor beta chains drawn from one sample of a study of blood T cell repertoires in COVID-19. Method: immunoSEQ multiplex PCR; TCRdb's copy keeps in-frame clones and lacks some. The table includes tens of thousands of clones, more than 80% detected once. The sequencing input was peripheral blood. Receptors were obtained from a woman aged 80 or over with acute or convalescent COVID-19. The CDR3 runs from the conserved cysteine through the conserved F or W.

TRBV28	TRBJ1-2	15	CASSTPGQGHYGYTF
TRBV5-8	TRBJ1-4	14	CASSATGGVEKLFF
TRBV6-2/TRBV6-3	TRBJ2-5	15	CASSLTRSGQETQYF
TRBV2	TRBJ2-6	15	CASRREVSGANVLTF
TRBV19	TRBJ2-3	12	CASSPHTDTQYF
TRBV2	TRBJ1-1	12	CASSEWELEAFF
TRBV5-1	TRBJ2-7	11	CASRGSYEQYF
TRBV15	TRBJ2-3	13	CATSRGAGDTQYF
TRBV4-3	TRBJ2-5	18	CASSQVGDRGWRLETQYF
TRBV5-1	TRBJ2-3	14	CASSSERPTDTQYF
TRBV30	TRBJ2-7	15	CAWRTGGSIPYEQYF
TRBV5-4	TRBJ1-1	15	CASSFNRAMNTEAFF
TRBV29-1	TRBJ1-1	13	CSGTTDMNTEAFF
TRBV28	TRBJ1-3	15	CASSSTGSSGNTIYF
TRBV6-6	TRBJ1-2	15	CASSSRQGAQYGYTF
TRBV6-5	TRBJ2-7	15	CASRSGDNFSYEQYF
TRBV6-5	TRBJ1-5	14	CASSLDRVYQPQHF
TRBV10-2	TRBJ2-7	11	CASSELEGAYF
TRBV4-2	TRBJ2-7	18	CASSQGVSGSFSSYEQYF
TRBV5-1	TRBJ1-4	15	CASRLGSGVEEKLFF
TRBV4-2	TRBJ2-5	16	CASSQGGLAGAETQYF
TRBV6-5	TRBJ1-1	16	CASSYQTGGRNTEAFF
TRBV6-6	TRBJ2-3	16	CASSYSTGRGSDTQYF
TRBV19	TRBJ2-1	16	CASSAAASGRDNEQFF
TRBV6-2/TRBV6-3	TRBJ2-5	13	CASSYQGYETQYF
TRBV19	TRBJ2-7	15	CASSETGTGPYEQYF
TRBV24-1	TRBJ2-1	16	CATSDRAASSYNEQFF
TRBV10-2	TRBJ2-1	15	CASSGSGGSYNEQFF
TRBV7-3	TRBJ2-1	14	CASSSDSRYNEQFF
TRBV7-2	TRBJ1-1	12	CASSSFRGRAFF
TRBV2	TRBJ1-6	14	CASTPGRNNSPLHF
TRBV7-8	TRBJ2-3	14	CASSLGTGTDTQYF
TRBV7-9	TRBJ1-3	15	CASSLGQGAGNTIYF
TRBV18	TRBJ1-5	19	CASSLIPPGTAYSNQPQHF
TRBV5-1	TRBJ2-3	14	CASSLATSTDTQYF